This T cell receptor (beta chain) was retrieved from a study of blood T cell repertoires in COVID-19. Study-wide context: The origin of the acute and convalescent COVID-19 samples was the United States, Italy and Spain. Nucleic acid was either cDNA or gDNA, and it came from T cells, B-cell-depleted T cells, or PBMCs.

CDR1 is SGHRS, CDR2 YFSETQ, per germline. The CDR3 sequence is 16 residues long. Trimming removed 3 bases from V and 4 bases from J; junction bases left unmatched: 6. In the source study's methods: Reference gene primer amplification yielded estimated nucleated cell counts. Profiled with immunoSEQ multiplex PCR; TCRdb holds only in-frame clones, not every one. The DNA gave D and trimming, while V, J and clone size come from that table. The table has tens of thousands of clones, 87% seen once. The rearrangement joins TRBV5-1 to TRBJ2-1; 11 bases fit TRBD2. This sequence was found in a man in his 60s with acute or convalescent COVID-19. Sequenced sample: peripheral blood. The DNA for the CDR3 is TGCGCCAGCAGCTCGGCTAGCGGGGGGCAATACAATGAGCAGTTCTTC. Translated, it gives CASSSASGGQYNEQFF.